These T cell receptor beta chains were read from a single sample in a study of a mutant IDH1 vaccine in newly diagnosed glioma. These receptors have no identified antigens. The repertoire was sequenced with immunoSEQ multiplex PCR; TCRdb's copy has only in-frame clones and lacks some. The data show 45,000 to 65,000 clones, 82% seen once. The material sequenced was PBMCs, taken from a glioma patient whose treatment included an IDH1 peptide vaccine. Receptors originate from a woman in her late teens or twenties with glioma. Some clones in this sample may be carry-over from other donors' samples. Each CDR3 is given with its conserved first and last residue. D genes are given only for firm matches. Clone size is stated in some rows and not others, as once, few, many or a class when expanded.

size: .
D: .
V: TRBV5-1
J: TRBJ1-6
CDR3: CASSLEAGRYNSPLHF
DNA: TGCGCCAGCAGCTTGGAGGCCGGCCGCTATAATTCACCCCTCCACTTT

size: .
D: .
V: TRBV7-9
J: TRBJ2-5
CDR3: CASSPIRGYQETQYF
DNA: TGTGCCAGCAGCCCCATAAGGGGGTACCAAGAGACCCAGTACTTC

size: once
D: .
V: TRBV11-1
J: TRBJ1-1
CDR3: CASRAWGSTEAFF
DNA: TGTGCCAGCAGGGCTTGGGGGAGCACTGAAGCTTTCTTT

size: .
D: .
V: TRBV6-4
J: TRBJ1-2
CDR3: CASSDSPVSTVGGYTF
DNA: TGTGCCAGCAGTGACTCGCCGGTTAGCACCGTGGGGGGCTACACCTTC

size: .
D: TRBD2
V: TRBV4-3
J: TRBJ2-1
CDR3: CASSHYLAGDYNEQFF
DNA: TGCGCCAGCAGCCATTACCTAGCGGGGGACTACAATGAGCAGTTCTTC

size: .
D: .
V: TRBV5-4
J: TRBJ2-1
CDR3: CASSLPPGRAYEQFF
DNA: TGTGCCAGCAGCCTCCCCCCGGGAAGAGCCTATGAGCAGTTCTTC

size: few
D: TRBD1
V: TRBV9
J: TRBJ1-5
CDR3: CASSLGTGGGNQPQHF
DNA: TGTGCCAGCAGCCTAGGGACAGGGGGCGGCAATCAGCCCCAGCATTTT

size: .
D: .
V: TRBV5-5
J: TRBJ2-3
CDR3: CASSFGTDTQYF
DNA: TGTGCCAGCAGCTTCGGCACAGATACGCAGTATTTT

size: .
D: .
V: TRBV4-3
J: TRBJ1-1
CDR3: CASSRDSTNTEAFF
DNA: TGCGCCAGCAGCCGCGACTCCACGAACACTGAAGCTTTCTTT

size: .
D: .
V: TRBV23-1
J: TRBJ2-6
CDR3: CASILDPRGPSGANVLTF
DNA: TGCGCCAGCATTCTCGACCCAAGGGGCCCCTCTGGGGCCAACGTCCTGACTTTC

size: .
D: .
V: TRBV4-1
J: TRBJ2-2
CDR3: CASSQQTGFVGELFF
DNA: TGCGCCAGCAGCCAGCAGACGGGGTTTGTCGGGGAGCTGTTTTTT

size: .
D: TRBD1
V: TRBV7-6
J: TRBJ1-1
CDR3: CASSRGAGGRDTEAFF
DNA: TGTGCCAGCAGCCGGGGGGCAGGGGGTAGGGACACTGAAGCTTTCTTT

size: .
D: .
V: TRBV5-8
J: TRBJ2-1
CDR3: CASSLEGQNLYNEQFF
DNA: TGTGCCAGCAGCCTCGAAGGGCAGAACCTCTACAATGAGCAGTTCTTC

size: .
D: .
V: TRBV6-6
J: TRBJ1-2
CDR3: CASSYSKGNYGYTF
DNA: TGTGCCAGCAGTTACTCGAAGGGGAACTATGGCTACACCTTC

size: .
D: TRBD1
V: TRBV6-1
J: TRBJ1-5
CDR3: CASSVDRGALQPQHF
DNA: TGTGCCAGCAGCGTGGACAGGGGGGCGCTTCAGCCCCAGCATTTT

size: .
D: TRBD2
V: TRBV4-3
J: TRBJ2-1
CDR3: CASSQDVASGSYNEQFF
DNA: TGCGCCAGCAGCCAAGATGTAGCTAGCGGCTCCTACAATGAGCAGTTCTTC

size: .
D: TRBD1
V: TRBV5-1
J: TRBJ2-7
CDR3: CASSLEGQGTYEQYF
DNA: TGCGCCAGCAGCTTGGAGGGACAGGGGACCTACGAGCAGTACTTC

size: once
D: .
V: TRBV27
J: TRBJ1-2
CDR3: CASSSRGYGYTF
DNA: TGTGCCAGCAGTTCCCGGGGCTATGGCTACACCTTC

size: .
D: .
V: TRBV6-5
J: TRBJ1-1
CDR3: CAIRDAGQTYEAFF
DNA: TGTGCCATCCGGGACGCAGGGCAGACGTATGAAGCTTTCTTT

size: .
D: .
V: TRBV5-6
J: TRBJ1-2
CDR3: CASSPGRGNYGYTF
DNA: TGTGCCAGCAGCCCCGGACGGGGAAACTATGGCTACACCTTC

size: few
D: TRBD1
V: TRBV4-2
J: TRBJ1-4
CDR3: CASSQTGQPNEKLFF
DNA: TGTGCCAGCAGCCAAACGGGACAGCCAAATGAAAAACTGTTTTTT

size: .
D: .
V: TRBV2
J: TRBJ2-1
CDR3: CASMLQGGDEQFF
DNA: TGTGCCAGCATGCTACAGGGAGGCGATGAGCAGTTCTTC

size: .
D: .
V: TRBV5-4
J: TRBJ1-3
CDR3: CASSLIASDPSGNTIYF
DNA: TGTGCCAGCAGCTTAATTGCCTCGGACCCCTCTGGAAACACCATATATTTT

size: .
D: .
V: TRBV5-8
J: TRBJ2-5
CDR3: CASSLEGGPQETQYF
DNA: TGTGCCAGCAGCTTGGAGGGGGGCCCCCAAGAGACCCAGTACTTC

size: .
D: TRBD1
V: TRBV7-8
J: TRBJ2-2
CDR3: CASTKGASAGELFF
DNA: TGTGCCAGCACTAAGGGGGCGAGCGCCGGGGAGCTGTTTTTT

size: .
D: .
V: TRBV29-1
J: TRBJ2-3
CDR3: CSVGGEGYTDTQYF
DNA: TGCAGCGTTGGGGGGGAAGGTTACACAGATACGCAGTATTTT

size: .
D: .
V: TRBV6-1
J: TRBJ1-2
CDR3: CASSDLLRGNYGYTF
DNA: TGTGCCAGCAGTGACCTACTAAGGGGAAACTATGGCTACACCTTC

size: .
D: .
V: TRBV7-8
J: TRBJ1-2
CDR3: CASSLSSAGSGGGYTF
DNA: TGTGCCAGCAGCTTAAGTTCGGCAGGGAGCGGTGGAGGCTACACCTTC